These 4 T cell receptor beta chains originate from one sample sequenced in a study of graft-versus-host responses after intestinal transplantation. Data came from immunoSEQ multiplex PCR; TCRdb stores just in-frame clones and leaves some out. There are tens of thousands of clones in the sample; roughly 91% occur only once, and 1.3% lies in the top ten. These receptors' antigens are unknown. The sample was unstimulated CD8+ T cells sorted from spleen or lymph node cells, taken before intestinal transplant. The source is a human donor who received an intestinal transplant.

The V gene is TRBV5-1, the J gene TRBJ2-5; no reliable D call. The germline gives CDR1 SGHRS, CDR2 YFSETQ. V was shortened by 2 bases and J by 3 bases, with 2 bases between the two germline ends. The CDR3 covers 11 residues. The chain's CDR3 is CASSFKETQYF. The CDR3 DNA reads as TGCGCCAGCAGCTTCAAAGAGACCCAGTACTTC.

This clone was seen only once. This sequence joins TRBV5-6 and TRBJ2-5; 7 bases agree with TRBD2. Germline CDR1 is SGHDT and CDR2 is YYEEEE. The CDR3 sequence is 18 residues long. V shed 4 bases and J 5 bases; nucleotides not matched to a gene: 20. The CDR3 sequence is CASSTVLPGPSGGETQYF. As DNA, the CDR3 is TGTGCCAGCAGCACTGTTCTCCCGGGACCTAGCGGTGGGGAGACCCAGTACTTC.

The chain carries TRBV9 and TRBJ2-1; D is perhaps TRBD1 (5 bases). The CDR3 extends over 15 amino acids. The germline V gene has CDR1 SGDLS and CDR2 YYNGEE. Trimming removed 3 bases at V and 8 bases at J, with 18 bases between. The CDR3 is CASSETAFVSDEQFF. CDR3 nucleotide sequence: TGTGCCAGCAGCGAGACAGCATTTGTCTCGGATGAGCAGTTCTTC.

The J gene is TRBJ2-3, the V gene TRBV4-2; no definite D call. The CDR3 length is 15 residues. V was cut by 0 bases and J by 1 base, with 8 bases left in between. Germline V CDR1 and CDR2: LGHNA, YNFKEQ. CDR3 nucleotides: TGTGCCAGCAGCCAAGAGGAGCACGGCACAGATACGCAGTATTTT. Translation gives CASSQEEHGTDTQYF.